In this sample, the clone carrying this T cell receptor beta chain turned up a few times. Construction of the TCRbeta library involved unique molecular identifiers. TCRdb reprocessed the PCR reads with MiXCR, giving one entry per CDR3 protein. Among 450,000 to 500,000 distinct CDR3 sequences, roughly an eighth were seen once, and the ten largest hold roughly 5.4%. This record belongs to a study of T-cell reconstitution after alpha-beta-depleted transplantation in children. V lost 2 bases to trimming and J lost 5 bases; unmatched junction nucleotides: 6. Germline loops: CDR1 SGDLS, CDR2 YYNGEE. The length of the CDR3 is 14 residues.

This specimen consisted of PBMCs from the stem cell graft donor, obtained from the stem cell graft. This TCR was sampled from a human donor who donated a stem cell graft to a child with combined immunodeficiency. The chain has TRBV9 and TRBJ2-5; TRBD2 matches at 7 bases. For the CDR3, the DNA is TGTGCCAGCAGCGTTGGACTAGTAGAGGAGACCCAGTACTTC. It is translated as CASSVGLVEETQYF.